Reported below is one TCR beta chain. The data originate from a study of response to subunit inactivated influenza vaccine. V lost 5 bases, J lost 0 bases, and 13 bases lay in between. The CDR3 covers 15 residues. CDR1 is SEHNR, CDR2 FQNEAQ, per germline (reference sequence). TCRdb passed the RT-PCR reads through MiXCR, listing each CDR3 protein once. The sample lists a few hundred thousand distinct CDR3 sequences, 14% occurring once. The receptor comes from a man over 45 who received an inactivated influenza vaccine. The sequencing here drew on PBMCs from blood, taken 11 to 12 days after vaccination. J is TRBJ2-5 and V is TRBV7-9; D perhaps matches TRBD2 (5 bases). CDR3 region: CASSNVPGYQETQYF. CDR3 DNA: TGTGCCAGCAGCAACGTACCGGGATACCAAGAGACCCAGTACTTC.